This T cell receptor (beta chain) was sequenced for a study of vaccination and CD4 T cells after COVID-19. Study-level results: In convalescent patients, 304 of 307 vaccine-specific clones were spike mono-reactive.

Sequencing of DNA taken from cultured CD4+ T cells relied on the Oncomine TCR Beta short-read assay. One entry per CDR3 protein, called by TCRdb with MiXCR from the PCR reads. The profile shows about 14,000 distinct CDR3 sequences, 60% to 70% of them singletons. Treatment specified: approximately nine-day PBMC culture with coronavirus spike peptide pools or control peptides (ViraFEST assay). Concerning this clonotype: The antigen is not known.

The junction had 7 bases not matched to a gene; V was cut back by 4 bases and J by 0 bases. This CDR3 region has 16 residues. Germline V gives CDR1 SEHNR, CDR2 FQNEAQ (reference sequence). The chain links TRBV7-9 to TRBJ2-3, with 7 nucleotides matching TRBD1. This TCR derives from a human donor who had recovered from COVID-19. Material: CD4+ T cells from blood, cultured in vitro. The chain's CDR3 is CASSSGEGQSTDTQYF. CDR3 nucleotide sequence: TGTGCCAGCAGCTCCGGAGAGGGACAGAGCACAGATACGCAGTATTTT. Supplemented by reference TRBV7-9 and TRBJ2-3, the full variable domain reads DTGVSQNPRHKITKRGQNVTFRCDPISEHNRLYWYRQTLGQGPEFLTYFQNEAQLEKSRLLSDRFSAERPKGSFSTLEIQRTEQGDSAMYLCASSSGEGQSTDTQYFGPGTRLTVL.